The 28 T cell receptor beta chains in this list originate from one sample, sequenced in a study of response to subunit inactivated influenza vaccine. One entry per CDR3 protein results from TCRdb running MiXCR on the RT-PCR reads. Counted here are about 570,000 distinct CDR3 sequences, about 11% occurring once; the ten biggest clones make up roughly 9.6%. This sample also belongs to another study, concerning T cells expressing NK-cell markers. That paper adds: The authors generated TCR beta cDNA through 5'RACE template switching with UMIs.

The source material was PBMCs from blood, sampled on the day of vaccination. These receptor sequences come from a man in his forties or fifties who received an inactivated influenza vaccine.

V usage is TRBV6-1 and J usage is TRBJ1-1, with D uncertain. The V gene lost 9 bases and the J gene lost 4 bases, with 15 bases spanning the gap. The germline V gene encodes CDR1 MNHNS and CDR2 SASEGT. The CDR3 extends over 13 amino acids. Here the CDR3 DNA reads TGTGCCAGTGCTATCCAAGCCGGCACTGAAGCTTTCTTT. Amino acids: CASAIQAGTEAFF.

This clonotype came up many times. The chain recombines TRBV7-9 with TRBJ2-7; no firm D call. Germline V lookup: CDR1 SEHNR, CDR2 FQNEAQ (reference sequence). V lost 3 bases and J 0 bases, leaving 15 bases between the germline ends. The length of the CDR3 is 16 residues. Written as DNA, the CDR3 is TGTGCCAGCAGCTTGGGGTTGGGCAGGTTCTCCTACGAGCAGTACTTC. It translates to CASSLGLGRFSYEQYF.

This clonotype was seen a few times. This sequence joins TRBV10-3 and TRBJ1-6; D uncertain. Per germline, CDR1 ENHRY and CDR2 SYGVKD. This CDR3 region has 12 residues. V dropped 3 bases and J dropped 7 bases, with 4 bases sitting between them. CDR3 region: CAISDPNSPLHF. For the CDR3, the DNA is TGTGCCATCAGTGACCCGAATTCACCCCTCCACTTT.

The chain uses TRBV12-3 or TRBV12-4 and TRBJ2-5, with 7 bases that match TRBD1. The CDR3 is 14 residues long. Unmatched junction bases numbered 8, after V lost 5 bases and J lost 5 bases. The CDR3 loop is CASSDPTGSETQYF. The CDR3 coding sequence is TGTGCCAGCAGTGACCCGACAGGGAGTGAGACCCAGTACTTC.

The chain combines TRBV12-3 or TRBV12-4 with TRBJ2-7; D may be TRBD1 or TRBD2 (6 bases each). V was cut by 3 bases and J by 4 bases, with 13 bases left in between. The CDR3 runs 14 residues. The CDR3 sequence: CASSFGGPGYEQYF. CDR3 DNA: TGTGCCAGCAGTTTCGGGGGCCCCGGGTACGAGCAGTACTTC.

This clonotype has a handful of counts. The V call is TRBV20-1, the J call TRBJ2-7; possible D gene TRBD1, 6 bases. CDR1 and CDR2 from the germline V gene are DFQATT and SNEGSKA (reference sequence). This CDR3 has 14 amino acids. V was cut by 6 bases and J by 1 base, with 16 bases left in between. CDR3 DNA sequence: TGCAGTGCAACCCGCCAGGGGCTATCCTACGAGCAGTACTTC. This sequence encodes CSATRQGLSYEQYF.

This clonotype was seen more than once but under ten times. The chain employs TRBV11-1 and TRBJ2-7, with 11 bases matching TRBD2. The V and J ends lost 5 bases and 0 bases, in that order; junction bases with no gene match: 15. Per the germline V gene, CDR1 is SGHAT and CDR2 is FQDESV (reference sequence). CDR3 length equals 19 residues. CDR3 loop: CASSRVPGLADPSSYEQYF. The CDR3 DNA follows: TGTGCCAGCAGCCGAGTACCGGGACTAGCGGATCCGAGCTCCTACGAGCAGTACTTC. The full variable domain, completed using reference TRBV11-1 and TRBJ2-7, is EAEVAQSPRYKITEKSQAVAFWCDPISGHATLYWYRQILGQGPELLVQFQDESVVDDSQLPKDRFSAERLKGVDSTLKIQPAELGDSAMYLCASSRVPGLADPSSYEQYFGPGTRLTVT.

This clonotype was counted between two and nine times. The chain couples TRBV24-1 to TRBJ2-1; 9 positions match TRBD2. CDR1 is KGHDR, CDR2 SFDVKD, per germline. The length of the CDR3 is 15 residues. Trimming cost V 6 bases and J 6 bases; bases outside gene matches: 8. The CDR3 spells CATSNSGLAGNEQFF. CDR3 DNA: TGTGCCACCAGTAACTCGGGACTAGCAGGCAATGAGCAGTTCTTC.

The chain employs TRBV27 and TRBJ1-2; 11 bases match TRBD1. J gave up 4 bases and V 7 bases, and 5 bases lay outside the gene matches. In germline, CDR1 is MNHEY, CDR2 SMNVEV (reference sequence). This CDR3 is 14 amino acids long. Here the CDR3 DNA reads TGTGCCAGCACTCCGGGACAGGGGGGCTATGGCTACACCTTC. Its translation: CASTPGQGGYGYTF.

At least ten counts were recorded for this clonotype. The chain carries TRBV5-1 and TRBJ2-1, with a possible D match to TRBD2 (5 bases). With 4 bases removed from V and 6 bases from J, the gap between germline ends came to 20 bases. Germline CDR1 reads SGHRS; CDR2 reads YFSETQ. The CDR3 runs to 16 residues. The CDR3 sequence: CASSEALRARGNEQFF. CDR3 bases: TGCGCCAGCAGCGAGGCTTTGAGGGCTCGCGGCAATGAGCAGTTCTTC.

The rearrangement links TRBV10-3 to TRBJ2-7; possibly TRBD2 for D (5 bases). Deletions cut 3 bases from V and 8 bases from J, with 20 bases between. Germline CDR1 ENHRY, CDR2 SYGVKD. The CDR3 totals 15 residues. Here the CDR3 reads CAISDGNGDGYKQYF. CDR3 bases: TGTGCCATCAGTGATGGTAACGGGGATGGGTACAAGCAGTACTTC.

This clonotype was found once. The chain joins TRBV19 to TRBJ2-1, with D perhaps matching TRBD2 (5 bases). Trimming removed 3 bases at V and 7 bases at J, with 13 bases between. The CDR3 has 14 amino acids. CDR1 LNHDA and CDR2 SQIVND come from the germline V gene (reference sequence). The DNA of the CDR3 is TGTGCCAGTAGTATGGGAGACGCAAAAAATGAGCAGTTCTTC. This sequence encodes CASSMGDAKNEQFF.

The chain has TRBV7-8 and TRBJ2-3; D is perhaps TRBD1 (6 bases). The CDR3 totals 15 residues. CDR1 is SGHVS and CDR2 is FQNEAQ in the germline V gene. The V gene lost 3 bases and the J gene lost 2 bases, with 12 bases spanning the gap. The CDR3, as DNA: TGTGCCAGCAGCTTTATCCAGGGGACCACAGATACGCAGTATTTT. Translation gives CASSFIQGTTDTQYF.

With respect to this clonotype: This is likely a read error, given that the CDR3 carries no conserved phenylalanine or tryptophan at its end. CDR3 protein: CASSVDQGVNYNEQFL. The DNA of the CDR3 is TGTGCCAGCAGCGTAGACCAGGGGGTCAATTACAATGAGCAGTTCCTC. The V and J genes are TRBV9 and TRBJ2-1, with 7 bases identical to TRBD1. The CDR3 length is 16 residues. V shed 0 bases and J 4 bases; nucleotides not matched to a gene: 7. Looked up from germline, CDR1 is SGDLS and CDR2 is YYNGEE.

The V call is TRBV20-1, the J call TRBJ2-1; 8 bases agree with TRBD2. This CDR3 spans 15 amino acids. Unmatched junction bases numbered 14, after V lost 4 bases and J lost 9 bases. Germline loops: CDR1 DFQATT, CDR2 SNEGSKA (reference sequence). The CDR3 spells CSATFLSTSVVEQFF. DNA of the CDR3: TGCAGTGCTACCTTTCTTTCGACTAGCGTAGTTGAGCAGTTCTTC.

In this sample, this clonotype turned up a few times. This chain connects TRBV7-8 to TRBJ2-7; possibly TRBD2 for D (5 bases). Trimming took off 5 bases at V and 0 bases at J, with 8 bases between the two ends. Looked up from germline, CDR1 is SGHVS and CDR2 is FQNEAQ. The length of the CDR3 is 13 residues. The CDR3 nucleotides are TGTGCCAGCAGCCCTAGCTACTCCTACGAGCAGTACTTC. Translation gives CASSPSYSYEQYF.

This chain uses TRBV12-3 or TRBV12-4 with TRBJ1-1; D remains ambiguous. The CDR3 extends over 15 amino acids. With 3 bases removed from V and 3 bases from J, the gap between germline ends came to 14 bases. The DNA for the CDR3 is TGTGCCAGCAGTTTGAAGGCGGCAACCCACACTGAAGCTTTCTTT. It specifies CASSLKAATHTEAFF.

This clonotype has only a few counts. J is TRBJ1-3 and V is TRBV2; 7 bases line up with TRBD1. CDR1 and CDR2 from the germline V gene are SNHLY and FYNNEI. Trimming took 5 bases from V and 0 from J; bases not matched to a gene: 10. There are 17 residues in the CDR3. The CDR3 protein is CASSRDMGQSSGNTIYF. CDR3 nucleotide sequence: TGTGCCAGCAGTCGAGATATGGGACAGAGCTCTGGAAACACCATATATTTT.

This chain joins TRBV12-3 or TRBV12-4 and TRBJ2-7; TRBD2 matches 13 bases. With 3 bases clipped from V and 2 bases from J, the junction kept 4 bases outside the gene matches. This CDR3 comprises 16 residues. CDR3 DNA: TGTGCCAGCAGTTTGGCCGGACTAGCGGGAGCCTACGAGCAGTACTTC. It is translated as CASSLAGLAGAYEQYF.

In this sample, this clonotype turned up a few times. This chain connects TRBV4-3 to TRBJ2-3, with 8 bases identical to TRBD2. With 2 bases clipped from V and 6 bases from J, the junction kept 16 bases outside the gene matches. The CDR3 is made up of 18 amino acids. Germline lookup yields CDR1 LGHNA and CDR2 YSLEER. The CDR3 region has the DNA TGCGCCAGCAGCCAAAGCTGGAACGGGGGGGCCGGACGCGATACGCAGTATTTT. As protein: CASSQSWNGGAGRDTQYF.

In its sample, this clonotype was seen many times. The chain is built from TRBV29-1 and TRBJ2-7, with TRBD1 matching 9 bases. Germline V gene sequence: CDR1 SQVTM, CDR2 ANQGSEA. The junction had 7 bases not matched to a gene; V was cut back by 7 bases and J by 0 bases. The length of the CDR3 is 14 residues. CDR3 sequence: CSAYGTGSSYEQYF. As DNA, the CDR3 is TGCAGCGCCTATGGGACAGGGAGCTCCTACGAGCAGTACTTC.

Notes on this clonotype: A much larger clone is a single base away; this may be a read error. This chain joins TRBV5-1 and TRBJ2-3; no clear D. CDR3 length: 16 amino acids. The germline V gene encodes CDR1 SGHRS and CDR2 YFSETQ. The CDR3 bases are TGCGCCAGCAGCTTGGGTACCAGGTCAAGCACAGATACGCTGTATTTT. This codes for CASSLGTRSSTDTLYF.

This clonotype was seen more than once but under ten times. CDR3 in amino acids: CASTNRGYKNFF. DNA for the CDR3: TGTGCCAGCACCAACCGAGGGTATAAGAATTTCTTT. V and J are TRBV28 and TRBJ1-1; D gene uncertain. Trimming left V 7 bases short and J 13 bases short, with 19 bases between. The germline CDR1 and CDR2 sequences are MDHEN and SYDVKM. CDR3 size: 12 residues.

This clonotype was counted between two and nine times. The V and J genes are TRBV10-3 and TRBJ2-2, with D hard to call. Trimming took off 2 bases at V and 1 base at J, with 5 bases between the two ends. The V gene's germline CDR1 is ENHRY and CDR2 SYGVKD. This CDR3 is built from 14 residues. CDR3 DNA sequence: TGTGCCATCAGTGAGGCAGTGAACACCGGGGAGCTGTTTTTT. Residues: CAISEAVNTGELFF.

This clonotype was recorded a few times. The genes are TRBV27 and TRBJ2-7; D remains unclear. Looked up from germline, CDR1 is MNHEY and CDR2 is SMNVEV (reference sequence). V shed 5 bases and J shed 0 bases, with 17 bases lying between them. CDR3 length: 16 amino acids. The CDR3 DNA sequence: TGTGCCAGCAGTCCGACGGACCCGAAGAGCTCCTACGAGCAGTACTTC. It specifies CASSPTDPKSSYEQYF.

This clonotype came up a few times. V usage is TRBV30 and J usage is TRBJ1-2; no firm D call. The CDR3 covers 14 residues. Germline lookup yields CDR1 GTSNPN and CDR2 SVGIG (reference sequence). V was cut by 5 bases and J by 0 bases, with 13 bases left in between. CDR3 DNA: TGTGCCTGGGCGAGGCGGCAAGCTAACTATGGCTACACCTTC. Translating gives CAWARRQANYGYTF. Complete variable domain (other parts from reference TRBV30 and TRBJ1-2): SQTIHQWPATLVQPVGSPLSLECTVEGTSNPNLYWYRQAAGRGLQLLFYSVGIGQISSEVPQNLSASRPQDRQFILSSKKLLLSDSGFYLCAWARRQANYGYTFGSGTRLTVV.

The sample holds a few counts of this clonotype. V usage is TRBV20-1 and J usage is TRBJ1-5; a weak D match, TRBD1 (5 bases). The CDR3 spans 13 residues. Germline V CDR1 and CDR2: DFQATT, SNEGSKA (reference sequence). Deletions cut 5 bases from V and 3 bases from J, with 11 bases between. The CDR3 DNA sequence: TGCAGTGCTTTCGACAGACACAATCAGCCCCAGCATTTT. Its protein product is CSAFDRHNQPQHF.

In this sample, this clonotype turned up a few times. The chain uses TRBV9 and TRBJ2-5, with D perhaps assigned TRBD1 or TRBD2 (6 bases each). The CDR3 covers 15 residues. Trimming took 6 bases from V and 2 from J, leaving 17 bases between them. From germline, CDR1 is SGDLS and CDR2 YYNGEE. The CDR3 DNA sequence: TGTGCCAGCAACAGGGACTCGAGACCACAAGAGACCCAGTACTTC. Translation: CASNRDSRPQETQYF. The full variable domain, rest sourced from reference TRBV9 and TRBJ2-5, is DSGVTQTPKHLITATGQRVTLRCSPRSGDLSVYWYQQSLDQGLQFLIQYYNGEERAKGNILERFSAQQFPDLHSELNLSSLELGDSALYFCASNRDSRPQETQYFGPGTRLLVL.